The 18 T cell receptor beta chains below all came from one sample that was sequenced in a study of cytomegalovirus exposure and HLA in healthy donors. Primers for the PCR totalled 60 Vbeta and 13 Jbeta. Produced via immunoSEQ multiplex PCR; TCRdb's table is partial and in-frame only. The sample lists 60,000 to 70,000 clones, 75% occurring once. Material for sequencing was PBMCs. The receptors were gathered from a woman in her forties in good health and CMV-seropositive.

This clone has just a few counts. The chain joins TRBV5-6 to TRBJ1-2, with 8 bases matching TRBD1. The CDR3 sequence is 16 residues long. Trimming removed 5 bases from V and 2 bases from J; junction bases left unmatched: 11. Germline CDR1 SGHDT, CDR2 YYEEEE. The CDR3 DNA follows: TGTGCCAGCAGACCCTTCGGGCAGGGGGCAAACTATGGCTACACCTTC. Translated: CASRPFGQGANYGYTF.

The chain joins TRBV7-9 to TRBJ2-3; 10 nucleotides align to TRBD2. The J segment lost 2 bases and the V segment lost 5 bases, leaving 4 bases of the junction unmatched. Germline loops: CDR1 SEHNR, CDR2 FQNEAQ (reference sequence). The CDR3 covers 15 residues. CDR3 sequence (DNA): TGTGCCAGCAGCCGGACTAGCGGACTCACAGATACGCAGTATTTT. As protein: CASSRTSGLTDTQYF.

This clone turned up a few times. This rearrangement joins TRBV30 to TRBJ2-7, with 9 bases aligning to TRBD1. CDR1 and CDR2 (germline): GTSNPN, SVGIG (reference sequence). This CDR3 comprises 13 residues. After removal of 2 bases from V and 3 bases from J, the junction contained 2 bases not matched to a gene. The CDR3 loop is CAWSRTGVYEQYF. The CDR3 DNA follows: TGTGCCTGGAGTAGGACAGGGGTCTACGAGCAGTACTTC.

This chain links TRBV7-2 with TRBJ1-5; D remains ambiguous. Germline CDR1 is SGHTA and CDR2 is FQGNSA. There are 13 residues in the CDR3. Trimming cost V 8 bases and J 0 bases, with 8 bases left between them. Written as DNA, the CDR3 is TGTGCCAGCGGTCTAGGTAGCAATCAGCCCCAGCATTTT. This encodes CASGLGSNQPQHF.

The V call is TRBV29-1, the J call TRBJ1-1; no reliable D call. Trimming took 5 bases from V and 4 from J, leaving 14 bases between them. The length of the CDR3 is 13 residues. Germline V lookup: CDR1 SQVTM, CDR2 ANQGSEA. The CDR3 DNA is TGCAGCGTTAACAGCCTGTCAGGCACTGAAGCTTTCTTT. This gives the protein CSVNSLSGTEAFF.

This chain's CDR3 is CASSPGWQGAGNEQFF. The CDR3 DNA is TGTGCCAGCTCACCCGGTTGGCAGGGGGCAGGGAATGAGCAGTTCTTC. J is TRBJ2-1 and V is TRBV18; 8 nucleotides line up with TRBD1. The germline gives CDR1 KGHSH, CDR2 LQKENI. The CDR3 sequence is 16 residues long. Unmatched junction bases numbered 11, after V lost 3 bases and J lost 7 bases.

The chain combines TRBV2 with TRBJ1-3; 7 nucleotides match TRBD1. Trimming took 6 bases from V and 4 from J; bases not matched to a gene: 6. Germline lookup yields CDR1 SNHLY and CDR2 FYNNEI. This CDR3 is 14 amino acids long. CDR3 loop: CASSEDRIGNTIYF. The CDR3 bases are TGTGCCAGCAGCGAGGACAGGATCGGAAACACCATATATTTT.

The chain is built from TRBV2 and TRBJ2-3; D unclear. Trimming shortened V by 3 bases and J by 3 bases, and 7 bases separated the two germline ends. CDR1 and CDR2 from the germline V gene are SNHLY and FYNNEI. CDR3 length: 13 amino acids. CDR3 DNA: TGTGCCAGCAGTGAGGCTGTTACAGATACGCAGTATTTT. Protein product: CASSEAVTDTQYF.

The J gene is TRBJ1-3, the V gene TRBV5-1; the match to TRBD1 covers 7 bases. With V trimmed by 0 bases and J by 0 bases, 3 bases remained unmatched. Germline V CDR1 and CDR2: SGHRS, YFSETQ. The CDR3 loop spans 16 amino acids. CDR3 sequence: CASSLAGTDSGNTIYF. The CDR3 nucleotides are TGCGCCAGCAGCTTGGCTGGGACAGACTCTGGAAACACCATATATTTT.

This clone occurred once. The chain links TRBV5-1 to TRBJ2-1; 10 bases fit TRBD2. The germline V gene encodes CDR1 SGHRS and CDR2 YFSETQ. V shed 4 bases, J shed 4 bases, and the junction held 8 bases outside the gene matches. This CDR3 has 16 residues. The CDR3 here is CASSSLLAGNYNEQFF. CDR3 sequence (DNA): TGCGCCAGCAGCAGCCTACTAGCGGGGAATTACAATGAGCAGTTCTTC.

The V call is TRBV27, the J call TRBJ1-2; tentatively, D is TRBD1 (6 bases). The length of the CDR3 is 13 residues. V shed 5 bases and J shed 3 bases, with 10 bases lying between them. Per germline, CDR1 MNHEY and CDR2 SMNVEV (reference sequence). The CDR3: CASSRQGYYGYTF. DNA of the CDR3: TGTGCCAGCAGTCGCCAGGGGTACTATGGCTACACCTTC.

This chain uses TRBV2 with TRBJ1-4, with a tentative D call TRBD1 (5 bases). Germline CDR1 reads SNHLY; CDR2 reads FYNNEI. V was clipped by 2 bases and J by 8 bases, with 12 bases between them. There are 14 residues in the CDR3. The chain's CDR3 is CASSESREGEKLFF. The CDR3 coding sequence is TGTGCCAGCAGTGAAAGCAGGGAGGGCGAAAAACTGTTTTTT.

The chain employs TRBV19 and TRBJ2-1; 8 bases map to TRBD2. This CDR3 comprises 16 residues. Germline CDR1 reads LNHDA; CDR2 reads SQIVND (reference sequence). With V trimmed by 7 bases and J by 7 bases, 15 bases remained unmatched. CDR3 sequence (DNA): TGTGCCAGTACCTCAGGGGCGGGGGGTCGGAGAAATGAGCAGTTCTTC. Translating it yields CASTSGAGGRRNEQFF. Full variable domain (outside the CDR3, taken from reference TRBV19 and TRBJ2-1): DGGITQSPKYLFRKEGQNVTLSCEQNLNHDAMYWYRQDPGQGLRLIYYSQIVNDFQKGDIAEGYSVSREKKESFPLTVTSAQKNPTAFYLCASTSGAGGRRNEQFFGPGTRLTVL.

This clone was picked up one time. The CDR3 sequence is CASSVGGAGTDTQYF. CDR3 DNA sequence: TGTGCCAGCAGTGTAGGGGGGGCGGGCACAGATACGCAGTATTTT. The gene calls are TRBV25-1 and TRBJ2-3; D is possibly TRBD2 (7 bases). The V gene's germline CDR1 is MGHDK and CDR2 SYGVNS. The V end was cut by 4 bases, the J end by 1 base, with 12 bases between. The CDR3 extends over 15 amino acids. Full variable domain (outside the CDR3, taken from reference TRBV25-1 and TRBJ2-3): EADIYQTPRYLVIGTGKKITLECSQTMGHDKMYWYQQDPGMELHLIHYSYGVNSTEKGDLSSESTVSRIRTEHFPLTLESARPSHTSQYLCASSVGGAGTDTQYFGPGTRLTVL.

This clone was seen a few times. V usage is TRBV5-1 and J usage is TRBJ2-7, with D tentatively TRBD2 (7 bases). The CDR3 sequence is 16 residues long. CDR1 is SGHRS and CDR2 is YFSETQ in the germline V gene. V dropped 4 bases and J dropped 5 bases, with 22 bases sitting between them. The CDR3 region has the DNA TGCGCCAGCAGCAGGGGGGGGACGGCCCTCAACCACGAGCAGTACTTC. Its translation: CASSRGGTALNHEQYF.

The genes are TRBV5-5 and TRBJ1-5, with 10 nucleotides matching TRBD1. The CDR3 loop spans 15 amino acids. Trimming at V came to 0 bases and at J to 6 bases, leaving 3 bases not matched to a gene. Germline-derived CDR1 and CDR2 are SGHKS and YYEKEE (reference sequence). The CDR3 DNA reads TGTGCCAGCAGCTTGGAAGGGACAGGGGCTCAGCCCCAGCATTTT. This encodes CASSLEGTGAQPQHF.

The rearrangement joins TRBV2 to TRBJ1-2; the D gene is possibly TRBD1 (5 bases). This CDR3 region has 12 residues. CDR1 SNHLY and CDR2 FYNNEI come from the germline V gene. V was cut by 8 bases and J by 8 bases, with 15 bases left in between. CDR3 sequence (DNA): TGTGCCAGCGGCCCAGGGAGGACGGGCTACACCTTC. Amino acid sequence: CASGPGRTGYTF.

V is TRBV7-6 and J is TRBJ2-3; 7 nucleotides match TRBD2. CDR3 length: 14 residues. Germline CDR1 is SGHVS and CDR2 is FNYEAQ. J lost 9 bases, V lost 5 bases, and 11 bases had no gene match. CDR3 coding DNA: TGTGCCAGCAGCGAATCCGGCTGGGGAGGGACGCAGTATTTT. Protein: CASSESGWGGTQYF.